The clone carrying this T cell receptor (beta chain) appeared a few times. Its specificity is not known. TCRB transcripts that were expressed got sequenced, as all of the isolated RNA had been reverse transcribed. Generated by immunoSEQ multiplex PCR, the TCRdb table keeps only in-frame clones and is missing some. The sample consists of 200,000 to 300,000 clones, 20% of them appearing once. The V end lost 2 bases, the J end lost 2 bases, and 11 bases lay between the germline ends. The CDR3 runs to 15 residues. From germline, CDR1 is SGHTA and CDR2 FQGTGA. The data belong to a study of beta chain features in type 1 diabetes. Regarding the study as a whole: The study found moderately but significantly shorter TCRB CDR3s in all four CD4+ subsets of Type 1 diabetes patients.

The V call is TRBV7-3, the J call TRBJ2-3; D is unclear. The sequence came from a woman aged 35 to 49 with type 1 diabetes. The sequenced sample consisted of naive CD4+ T cells from blood. In DNA, the CDR3 is TGTGCCAGCAGCTTACTCTCGGAGACCACAGATACGCAGTATTTT. This gives the protein CASSLLSETTDTQYF.